The 5 T cell receptor beta chains given below trace back to one sample, sequenced in a study of blood T cell repertoires in COVID-19. Assay used: immunoSEQ multiplex PCR; TCRdb lists only in-frame clones, some missing. The table shows about 64,000 clones, with 80% to 95% occurring only once. The sequenced sample was peripheral blood. The source of these receptors is a woman older than 75 with active COVID-19.

The rearrangement joins TRBV11-2 to TRBJ2-7, with TRBD2 matching 12 bases. The V and J ends lost 4 bases and 3 bases, in that order; junction bases with no gene match: 4. Germline lookup yields CDR1 SGHAT and CDR2 FQNNGV. CDR3 length equals 15 residues. CDR3 region: CASSSQLAGGYEQYF. DNA for the CDR3: TGTGCCAGCAGCTCCCAACTAGCGGGAGGCTACGAGCAGTACTTC.

This chain joins TRBV7-2 and TRBJ1-4, with TRBD1 matching 7 bases. CDR3 size: 14 residues. The germline V gene has CDR1 SGHTA and CDR2 FQGNSA. Trimming took 5 bases from V and 2 from J; bases not matched to a gene: 2. Written as DNA, the CDR3 is TGTGCCAGCAGCCCGACAGGGACTAATGAAAAACTGTTTTTT. As protein: CASSPTGTNEKLFF.

This chain uses TRBV5-1 with TRBJ1-3, with D uncertain. Germline assignment: CDR1 SGHRS and CDR2 YFSETQ. This CDR3 region has 16 residues. The ends were cut back, 2 bases at V and 0 bases at J, with 12 bases in the middle. This chain's CDR3 is CASSFGTGDSGNTIYF. The CDR3 coding sequence is TGCGCCAGCAGCTTTGGAACGGGAGACTCTGGAAACACCATATATTTT.

The chain combines TRBV9 with TRBJ2-5, with 8 bases aligning to TRBD2. The V and J ends lost 3 bases and 1 base, in that order; junction bases with no gene match: 5. Germline lookup yields CDR1 SGDLS and CDR2 YYNGEE. The CDR3 consists of 15 residues. The CDR3, as DNA: TGTGCCAGCAGCGCCAGCGGGGGCAGCCAAGAGACCCAGTACTTC. Translated, it gives CASSASGGSQETQYF.

The chain uses TRBV5-4 and TRBJ1-5; the D gene is possibly TRBD1 (6 bases). CDR1 and CDR2 from the germline V gene are SGHNT and YYREEE (reference sequence). The CDR3 length is 14 residues. V dropped 0 bases and J dropped 6 bases, with 10 bases sitting between them. The CDR3 loop is CASSLDRVGQPQHF. CDR3 in DNA: TGTGCCAGCAGCTTGGACAGGGTGGGTCAGCCCCAGCATTTT.